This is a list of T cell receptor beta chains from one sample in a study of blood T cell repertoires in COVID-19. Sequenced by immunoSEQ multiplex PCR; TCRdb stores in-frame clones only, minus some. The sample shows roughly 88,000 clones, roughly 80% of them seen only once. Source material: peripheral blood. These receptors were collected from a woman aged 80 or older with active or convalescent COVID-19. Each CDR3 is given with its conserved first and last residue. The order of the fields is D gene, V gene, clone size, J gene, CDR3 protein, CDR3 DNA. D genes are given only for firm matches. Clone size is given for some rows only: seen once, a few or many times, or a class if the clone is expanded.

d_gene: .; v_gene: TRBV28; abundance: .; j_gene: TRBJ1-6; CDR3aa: CASSFSSGLSGSPLHF; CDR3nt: TGTGCCAGCAGTTTCTCTTCAGGGCTCTCAGGGTCACCCCTCCACTTT
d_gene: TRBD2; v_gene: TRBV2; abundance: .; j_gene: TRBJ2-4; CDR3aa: CASINPRGGRNIQYF; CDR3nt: TGTGCCAGCATCAACCCCCGGGGGGGGCGGAACATTCAGTACTTC
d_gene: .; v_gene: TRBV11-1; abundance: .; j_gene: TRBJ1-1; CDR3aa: CASSYRGGFTEAFF; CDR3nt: TGTGCCAGCAGCTACCGGGGGGGCTTCACTGAAGCTTTCTTT
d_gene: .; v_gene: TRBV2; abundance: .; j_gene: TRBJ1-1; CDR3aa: CASSERRIAEAFF; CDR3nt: TGTGCCAGCAGTGAACGCAGGATCGCTGAAGCTTTCTTT
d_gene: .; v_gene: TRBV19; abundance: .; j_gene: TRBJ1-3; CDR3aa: CASSIDRRHSGNTIYF; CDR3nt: TGTGCCAGTAGTATAGATCGGCGACACTCTGGAAACACCATATATTTT
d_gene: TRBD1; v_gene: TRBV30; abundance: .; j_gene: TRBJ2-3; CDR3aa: CAWSPGQGVTDTQYF; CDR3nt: TGTGCCTGGAGTCCTGGACAGGGGGTCACAGATACGCAGTATTTT
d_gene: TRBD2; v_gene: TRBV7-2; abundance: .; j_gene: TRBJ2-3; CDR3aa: CASSSIAGGTDTQYF; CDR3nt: TGTGCCAGCAGCTCAATAGCGGGGGGCACAGATACGCAGTATTTT
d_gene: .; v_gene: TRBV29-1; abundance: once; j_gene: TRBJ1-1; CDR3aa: CSGRVGGGNTEAFF; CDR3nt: TGCAGCGGACGGGTAGGGGGGGGAAACACTGAAGCTTTCTTT
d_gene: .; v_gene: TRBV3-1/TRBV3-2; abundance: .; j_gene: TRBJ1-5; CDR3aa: CASSRGGGNQPQHF; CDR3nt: TGTGCCAGCAGCCGAGGAGGGGGCAATCAGCCCCAGCATTTT
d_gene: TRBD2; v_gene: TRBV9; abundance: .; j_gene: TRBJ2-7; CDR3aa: CASSPPPVLAGVPRYEQYF; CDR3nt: TGTGCCAGCAGCCCCCCCCCGGTGTTAGCGGGAGTCCCACGGTACGAGCAGTACTTC
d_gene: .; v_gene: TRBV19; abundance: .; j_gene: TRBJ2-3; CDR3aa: CASSPVAGGTDTQYF; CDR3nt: TGTGCCAGTAGCCCGGTGGCAGGGGGGACAGATACGCAGTATTTT
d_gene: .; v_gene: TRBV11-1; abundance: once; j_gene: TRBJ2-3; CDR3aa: CASRSDGARSDTQYF; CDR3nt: TGTGCCAGCAGGTCGGATGGGGCGCGGTCAGATACGCAGTATTTT
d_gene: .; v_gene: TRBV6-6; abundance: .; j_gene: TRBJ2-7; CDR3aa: CASRAYSHEQYF; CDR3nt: TGTGCCAGCAGGGCCTATAGCCACGAGCAGTACTTC
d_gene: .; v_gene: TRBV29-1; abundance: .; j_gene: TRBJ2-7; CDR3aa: CSVDGAGAEQYF; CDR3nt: TGCAGCGTTGACGGGGCAGGGGCCGAGCAGTACTTC
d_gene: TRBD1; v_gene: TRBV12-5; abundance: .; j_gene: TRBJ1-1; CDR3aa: CASGQGVLAEAFF; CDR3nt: TGTGCTAGTGGACAGGGGGTACTTGCTGAAGCTTTCTTT
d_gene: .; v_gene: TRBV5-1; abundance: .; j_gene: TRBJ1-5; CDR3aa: CASSPGNSGNQPQHF; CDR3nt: TGCGCCAGCAGCCCCGGGAACTCCGGGAATCAGCCCCAGCATTTT
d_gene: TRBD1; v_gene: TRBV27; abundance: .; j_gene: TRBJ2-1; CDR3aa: CASGGTETGGVEQFF; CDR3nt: TGTGCCAGCGGAGGGACAGAGACAGGGGGCGTAGAGCAGTTCTTC
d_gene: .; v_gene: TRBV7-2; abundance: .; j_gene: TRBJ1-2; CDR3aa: CASSPQQGGLYYGYTF; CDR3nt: TGTGCCAGCAGCCCACAACAAGGAGGCCTCTACTATGGCTACACCTTC